One and the same sample provided the 27 T cell receptor beta chains below, sequenced in a study of vaccination and CD4 T cells after COVID-19. This sample's treatment: roughly 11-day PBMC culture with coronavirus spike peptide pools or control peptides (ViraFEST assay). An Oncomine TCR Beta short-read assay was used to sequence the DNA from cultured CD4+ T cells. Each CDR3 protein gets one entry after TCRdb re-called the PCR reads with MiXCR. The data contain about 13,000 distinct CDR3 sequences, roughly 73% of them seen just once; the ten biggest clones take up over 25%. Their antigen targets remain unknown. Sequenced sample: CD4+ T cells from blood, cultured in vitro. The receptors here all came from a human donor who had recovered from COVID-19.

The gene calls are TRBV5-1 and TRBJ2-3; the match to TRBD2 covers 14 bases. Germline CDR1 SGHRS, CDR2 YFSETQ. The CDR3 length is 16 residues. With V trimmed by 4 bases and J by 6 bases, 7 bases remained unmatched. DNA for the CDR3: TGCGCCAGCAGCCGGGGACTAGCGGGAGAGTTTGATACGCAGTATTTT. Residues: CASSRGLAGEFDTQYF.

The chain couples TRBV18 to TRBJ1-1; D gene unclear. Germline V gene lookup returns CDR1 KGHSH and CDR2 LQKENI. The V and J ends lost 2 bases and 0 bases respectively, with 4 bases between them. The CDR3 has 13 residues. The CDR3 spells CASSPVLNTEAFF. In DNA form, the CDR3 reads TGTGCCAGCTCACCAGTTTTGAACACTGAAGCTTTCTTT.

The chain links TRBV2 to TRBJ1-3; D not certain. The germline V gene has CDR1 SNHLY and CDR2 FYNNEI. V dropped 8 bases and J dropped 3 bases, with 8 bases sitting between them. This CDR3 is built from 12 residues. CDR3 protein: CASRSDGNTIYF. For the CDR3, the DNA is TGTGCCAGCCGATCCGATGGAAACACCATATATTTT.

The rearrangement uses TRBV7-9 and TRBJ2-7; D possibly corresponds to TRBD2 (6 bases). The CDR3 sequence is 17 residues long. Germline V gene data show CDR1 as SEHNR and CDR2 as FQNEAQ (reference sequence). V was pared by 1 base and J by 2 bases, with 18 bases between. Written as DNA, the CDR3 is TGTGCCAGCAGCTTAGGGCCCGGGCGGTCTAGCGCCTACGAGCAGTACTTC. It specifies CASSLGPGRSSAYEQYF.

The rearrangement links TRBV7-9 to TRBJ2-1; D uncertain. Trimming took 2 bases from V and 7 from J, leaving 9 bases between them. The germline CDR1 and CDR2 sequences are SEHNR and FQNEAQ (reference sequence). The CDR3 totals 13 residues. The CDR3 nucleotides read TGTGCCAGCAGCTTATTCCGGACGAATGAGCAGTTCTTC. Translation: CASSLFRTNEQFF.

This clonotype has just one count. The CDR3 region is CASGDRGPETQYF. As DNA, the CDR3 is TGTGCCAGCGGGGACAGGGGACCCGAGACCCAGTACTTC. The V and J genes are TRBV6-1 and TRBJ2-5, with 10 bases that match TRBD1. The trim removed 8 bases at V and 5 bases at J, leaving 5 bases unmatched. The CDR3 consists of 13 residues. The germline V gene encodes CDR1 MNHNS and CDR2 SASEGT.

This chain uses TRBV28 with TRBJ1-4; TRBD1 might be the D (5 bases). Looked up from germline, CDR1 is MDHEN and CDR2 is SYDVKM. The CDR3 spans 14 residues. Trimming removed 6 bases from V and 7 bases from J, with 15 bases in between. The CDR3 nucleotides are TGTGCCAGCAGGACCACGGGTAGGGGTGAAAAACTGTTTTTT. This codes for CASRTTGRGEKLFF.

This clonotype was detected a few times. The gene calls are TRBV7-9 and TRBJ1-1; D possibly corresponds to TRBD1 (5 bases). The CDR3 sequence is 15 residues long. The V end was cut by 7 bases, the J end by 4 bases, with 19 bases between. Germline-derived CDR1 and CDR2 are SEHNR and FQNEAQ (reference sequence). This CDR3 reads CASTPEGTGGTEAFF. The DNA of the CDR3 is TGTGCCAGCACCCCGGAAGGGACGGGGGGCACTGAAGCTTTCTTT.

This clonotype was detected only once. This sequence joins TRBV4-3 and TRBJ1-5; the match to TRBD1 covers 7 bases. The CDR3 is made up of 16 amino acids. V lost 0 bases, J lost 4 bases, and 6 bases stayed unmatched. CDR1 and CDR2 from the germline V gene are LGHNA and YSLEER. Here the CDR3 reads CASSQDRGGGNQPQHF. CDR3 sequence (DNA): TGCGCCAGCAGCCAAGATAGAGGGGGCGGAAATCAGCCCCAGCATTTT.

The chain couples TRBV24-1 to TRBJ2-2, with 11 bases aligning to TRBD2. Germline lookup yields CDR1 KGHDR and CDR2 SFDVKD. V lost 2 bases and J lost 4; bases outside the gene matches: 8. The CDR3 consists of 18 residues. The CDR3 nucleotides are TGTGCCACCAGTGATTCCTTAGCGGGAGGGTTGATCACCGGGGAGCTGTTTTTT. Translating gives CATSDSLAGGLITGELFF.

This chain links TRBV28 with TRBJ1-2, with D perhaps matching TRBD1 (5 bases). There are 13 residues in the CDR3. The germline V gene encodes CDR1 MDHEN and CDR2 SYDVKM. The V gene lost 3 bases and the J gene lost 8 bases, with 13 bases spanning the gap. This CDR3 is CASSLPAGTGYTF. CDR3 nucleotides: TGTGCCAGCAGTTTGCCCGCAGGGACGGGCTACACCTTC.

V is TRBV7-2 and J is TRBJ2-7; tentatively, D is TRBD2 (6 bases). CDR3 length equals 13 residues. CDR1 and CDR2 from the germline V gene are SGHTA and FQGNSA. V lost 3 bases and J 3 bases, leaving 9 bases between the germline ends. The CDR3 loop is CASSFLGGYEQYF. CDR3 sequence (DNA): TGTGCCAGCAGCTTTTTGGGGGGCTACGAGCAGTACTTC. The whole variable domain, remainder taken from reference TRBV7-2 and TRBJ2-7, is GAGVSQSPSNKVTEKGKDVELRCDPISGHTALYWYRQSLGQGLEFLIYFQGNSAPDKSGLPSDRFSAERTGGSVSTLTIQRTQQEDSAVYLCASSFLGGYEQYFGPGTRLTVT.

This chain connects TRBV4-1 to TRBJ2-7; TRBD1 aligns across 10 bases. V trimming: 5 bases; J trimming: 1 base; junction bases outside the gene matches: 8. The germline V gene has CDR1 MGHRA and CDR2 YSYEKL. The CDR3 is made up of 16 amino acids. In nucleotides, the CDR3 is TGCGCCAGCAGCGGAGACAGGGGGCAGTGGTCCTACGAGCAGTACTTC. It translates to CASSGDRGQWSYEQYF.

The rearrangement links TRBV6-5 to TRBJ2-3, with D maybe TRBD2 (7 bases). CDR3 length: 14 residues. Per the germline V gene, CDR1 is MNHEY and CDR2 is SVGAGI. Trimming shortened V by 2 bases and J by 4 bases, and 10 bases separated the two germline ends. CDR3 amino acids: CASSYGGGPDTQYF. CDR3 DNA: TGTGCCAGCAGTTACGGCGGGGGCCCAGATACGCAGTATTTT.

The count of this clonotype is one. CDR3 DNA sequence: TGTGCCAGCAGTTGGGACAAGAGAAAGCCGGGAGGCTACACCTTC. Protein product: CASSWDKRKPGGYTF. V usage is TRBV6-5 and J usage is TRBJ1-2; tentatively, D is TRBD1 (6 bases). Per the germline V gene, CDR1 is MNHEY and CDR2 is SVGAGI. V lost 4 bases to trimming and J lost 8 bases, with 20 bases between them. The CDR3 has 15 residues.

The J gene is TRBJ1-5, the V gene TRBV24-1; possibly TRBD1 for D (6 bases). The germline V gene encodes CDR1 KGHDR and CDR2 SFDVKD. The CDR3 length is 15 residues. Trimming took 4 bases from V and 6 from J, leaving 15 bases between them. The CDR3, as DNA: TGTGCCACCAGTGAACGCACAGGGCTAGGTCAGCCCCAGCATTTT. This sequence encodes CATSERTGLGQPQHF.

The V and J genes are TRBV28 and TRBJ2-4; D gene uncertain. V was shortened by 10 bases and J by 0 bases, with 13 bases between the two germline ends. This CDR3 comprises 14 residues. The germline V gene has CDR1 MDHEN and CDR2 SYDVKM. The CDR3 region is CATGGYLAKNIQYF. The CDR3 DNA reads as TGTGCCACCGGCGGTTACCTAGCCAAAAACATTCAGTACTTC.

The V call is TRBV6-1, the J call TRBJ1-5, with D unclear. CDR1 is MNHNS, CDR2 SASEGT, per germline. This CDR3 is built from 14 residues. The V and J ends lost 4 bases and 3 bases respectively, with 10 bases between them. The CDR3 region has the DNA TGTGCCAGCAGTGGAAGATTCTACAATCAGCCCCAGCATTTT. This codes for CASSGRFYNQPQHF.

J is TRBJ2-7 and V is TRBV7-9; the match to TRBD1 covers 7 bases. V was clipped by 2 bases and J by 0 bases; unmatched bases: 4. Germline V lookup: CDR1 SEHNR, CDR2 FQNEAQ (reference sequence). The CDR3 is 15 amino acids. CDR3 in amino acids: CASSLSTGASYEQYF. The CDR3 DNA is TGTGCCAGCAGCTTATCCACAGGGGCCTCCTACGAGCAGTACTTC.

There are a few counts of this clonotype. The V call is TRBV20-1, the J call TRBJ2-5; D is unresolved. The CDR3 extends over 13 amino acids. Germline V CDR1 and CDR2: DFQATT, SNEGSKA (reference sequence). V was clipped by 1 base and J by 1 base, with 7 bases between them. CDR3 bases: TGCAGTGCTAGAGCGGATATCCAAGAGACCCAGTACTTC. Its protein product is CSARADIQETQYF.

The genes are TRBV20-1 and TRBJ1-5, with 7 bases identical to TRBD1. The germline CDR1 and CDR2 sequences are DFQATT and SNEGSKA (reference sequence). CDR3 length equals 13 residues. V was pared by 6 bases and J by 7 bases, with 9 bases of the junction left unmatched. CDR3 coding DNA: TGCAGTGCCGAGAGGGGGCGCAGCCAGCCCCAGCATTTT. Translated, it gives CSAERGRSQPQHF.

This clonotype appeared once. The chain joins TRBV7-6 to TRBJ1-2, with D possibly matching TRBD1 (5 bases). CDR3 length: 15 residues. Trimming removed 3 bases at V and 4 bases at J, with 15 bases between. CDR1 SGHVS and CDR2 FNYEAQ come from the germline V gene. CDR3 DNA: TGTGCCAGCAGCTTGGGGCCGGGAATGTCCTATGGCTACACCTTC. This translates into CASSLGPGMSYGYTF.

CDR3 amino acids: CASSLASGGYTF. CDR3 bases: TGTGCCAGCAGCTTAGCGTCAGGCGGCTACACCTTC. V gene TRBV7-2 combines with J gene TRBJ1-2; D call uncertain. This CDR3 spans 12 amino acids. Germline V lookup: CDR1 SGHTA, CDR2 FQGNSA. The V gene lost 0 bases and the J gene lost 8 bases, with 7 bases spanning the gap. Full variable domain (remainder filled in from reference TRBV7-2 and TRBJ1-2): GAGVSQSPSNKVTEKGKDVELRCDPISGHTALYWYRQSLGQGLEFLIYFQGNSAPDKSGLPSDRFSAERTGGSVSTLTIQRTQQEDSAVYLCASSLASGGYTFGSGTRLTVV.

This sequence joins TRBV27 and TRBJ1-6, with D possibly TRBD1 on 6 matching bases. CDR1 is MNHEY, CDR2 SMNVEV, per germline (reference sequence). Trimming took 4 bases from V and 7 from J, leaving 11 bases between them. This CDR3 contains 14 residues. CDR3 amino acids: CASSSGARNSPLHF. The CDR3 DNA is TGTGCCAGCAGTTCGGGGGCCCGGAATTCACCCCTCCACTTT.

The V and J genes are TRBV6-5 and TRBJ2-5; the D gene is possibly TRBD2 (5 bases). Trimming took 0 bases from V and 5 from J, leaving 13 bases between them. This CDR3 contains 15 residues. Germline values: CDR1 MNHEY, CDR2 SVGAGI. The CDR3 coding sequence is TGTGCCAGCAGTTACTCGACACTAGGTACCGAGACCCAGTACTTC. Encoded protein: CASSYSTLGTETQYF.

The chain links TRBV20-1 to TRBJ2-5; D is unresolved. CDR3 length: 12 residues. Trimming removed 5 bases at V and 6 bases at J, with 13 bases between. Germline V gene sequence: CDR1 DFQATT, CDR2 SNEGSKA (reference sequence). The CDR3 sequence is CSAPWNGQTQYF. CDR3 nucleotides: TGCAGTGCTCCCTGGAATGGGCAGACCCAGTACTTC.

The chain is built from TRBV7-6 and TRBJ1-6; TRBD1 aligns across 9 bases. Germline V lookup: CDR1 SGHVS, CDR2 FNYEAQ. Trimming at V came to 5 bases and at J to 7 bases, leaving 6 bases not matched to a gene. This CDR3 has 15 residues. The CDR3, as DNA: TGTGCCAGCAGCGTAGGGACAGGGTTGAATTCACCCCTCCACTTT. As protein: CASSVGTGLNSPLHF. The variable domain in full, with the rest retrieved from reference TRBV7-6 and TRBJ1-6, is GAGVSQSPRYKVTKRGQDVALRCDPISGHVSLYWYRQALGQGPEFLTYFNYEAQQDKSGLPNDRFSAERPEGSISTLTIQRTEQRDSAMYRCASSVGTGLNSPLHFGNGTRLTVT.